The rows below give T cell receptor beta chains drawn from one sample of a study of cytomegalovirus exposure and HLA in healthy donors. Libraries were prepared by immunoSEQ multiplex PCR; TCRdb keeps only in-frame clonotypes and omits some of them. This sample has about 79,000 clones; 93% occur once, and the top ten carry 3.6%. Sequencing was performed on PBMCs. The receptor source for this set is a woman aged 30 to 39 in good health and CMV-seronegative. Both conserved end residues are part of each CDR3. The order of the fields is J gene, D gene, V gene, clone size, CDR3 protein, CDR3 DNA. D genes are given only for firm matches. A clone size is listed for some rows: how often the clone was seen (once, few, many), or a class if it is expanded.

J: TRBJ2-3
D: TRBD2
V: TRBV18
size: once
CDR3: CASSPLASGRVSTDTQYF
DNA: TGTGCCAGCTCACCACTGGCTAGCGGGAGAGTTAGCACAGATACGCAGTATTTT

J: TRBJ2-5
D: NA
V: TRBV18
size: NA
CDR3: CASSRLGSYQETQYF
DNA: TGTGCCAGCTCACGTCTGGGGAGTTACCAAGAGACCCAGTACTTC

J: TRBJ1-6
D: NA
V: TRBV21-1
size: NA
CDR3: CASSKIRQGNYNSPLHF
DNA: TGTGCCAGCAGCAAAATTAGACAGGGTAACTATAATTCACCCCTCCACTTT

J: TRBJ1-3
D: NA
V: TRBV5-6
size: NA
CDR3: CASSFRPTDTGNTIYF
DNA: TGTGCCAGCAGCTTTCGACCGACAGATACTGGAAACACCATATATTTT

J: TRBJ2-5
D: TRBD1
V: TRBV18
size: NA
CDR3: CASSPVSGTGAQTQYF
DNA: TGTGCCAGCTCACCGGTCTCCGGGACAGGGGCACAGACCCAGTACTTC

J: TRBJ1-3
D: NA
V: TRBV4-1
size: NA
CDR3: CASSLAGTEDSSISGNTIYF
DNA: TGCGCCAGCAGCCTAGCCGGAACGGAGGACAGCAGCATCTCTGGAAACACCATATATTTT

J: TRBJ1-1
D: TRBD1
V: TRBV19
size: few
CDR3: CASGDRMNTEAFF
DNA: TGTGCCAGCGGGGACAGGATGAACACTGAAGCTTTCTTT

J: TRBJ2-1
D: TRBD2
V: TRBV5-4
size: NA
CDR3: CASSLAGASYNEQFF
DNA: TGTGCCAGCAGCTTAGCGGGGGCCTCCTACAATGAGCAGTTCTTC

J: TRBJ2-1
D: TRBD2
V: TRBV28
size: NA
CDR3: CASTSGGVEQFF
DNA: TGTGCCAGCACCTCGGGGGGAGTAGAGCAGTTCTTC

J: TRBJ1-6
D: TRBD1
V: TRBV28
size: once
CDR3: CASSFGQGVRSLHF
DNA: TGTGCCAGCAGTTTTGGGCAGGGGGTAAGATCCCTCCACTTT

J: TRBJ1-2
D: TRBD1
V: TRBV5-1
size: few
CDR3: CASSLVSGQGDYGYTF
DNA: TGCGCCAGCAGCTTGGTGTCCGGACAGGGAGACTATGGCTACACCTTC

J: TRBJ2-7
D: TRBD1
V: TRBV10-1
size: few
CDR3: CASTDRDEQYF
DNA: TGCGCCAGCACTGACAGGGACGAGCAGTACTTC

J: TRBJ1-5
D: TRBD1
V: TRBV19
size: once
CDR3: CASNTGTGVNQPQHF
DNA: TGTGCCAGTAATACCGGGACAGGGGTTAATCAGCCCCAGCATTTT

J: TRBJ2-7
D: NA
V: TRBV19
size: NA
CDR3: CASRGAGHEQYF
DNA: TGTGCCAGTAGGGGGGCGGGCCACGAGCAGTACTTC

J: TRBJ1-3
D: NA
V: TRBV5-5
size: NA
CDR3: CASSFDVGGFSGNTIYF
DNA: TGTGCCAGCAGTTTTGATGTTGGTGGCTTCTCTGGAAACACCATATATTTT

J: TRBJ2-5
D: TRBD1
V: TRBV28
size: NA
CDR3: CASRIGGQGAGETQYF
DNA: TGTGCCAGCAGAATAGGGGGACAGGGGGCCGGGGAGACCCAGTACTTC

J: TRBJ2-5
D: TRBD2
V: TRBV5-4
size: NA
CDR3: CASSLVSGRAQETQYF
DNA: TGTGCCAGCAGCTTGGTTAGCGGGAGGGCCCAAGAGACCCAGTACTTC

J: TRBJ1-2
D: TRBD1
V: TRBV2
size: NA
CDR3: CASSLLLTGAYGYTF
DNA: TGTGCCAGCAGCCTTCTTCTGACAGGGGCCTATGGCTACACCTTC

J: TRBJ1-2
D: NA
V: TRBV9
size: NA
CDR3: CASSDRLYGYTF
DNA: TGTGCCAGCTCAGACAGACTCTATGGCTACACCTTC

J: TRBJ1-5
D: NA
V: TRBV6-5
size: NA
CDR3: CASSEIGGQHF
DNA: TGTGCCAGCAGTGAGATAGGGGGCCAGCATTTT

J: TRBJ2-5
D: NA
V: TRBV30
size: NA
CDR3: CAWSVRETQYF
DNA: TGTGCCTGGAGTGTTCGAGAGACCCAGTACTTC

J: TRBJ2-7
D: NA
V: TRBV6-6
size: NA
CDR3: CASRIGGSQYEQYF
DNA: TGTGCCAGCAGGATCGGCGGCAGCCAATACGAGCAGTACTTC

J: TRBJ2-2
D: NA
V: TRBV6-5
size: NA
CDR3: CASEQGLNTGELFF
DNA: TGTGCCAGTGAACAGGGATTGAACACCGGGGAGCTGTTTTTT

J: TRBJ1-3
D: NA
V: TRBV5-1
size: once
CDR3: CASSLDGARGNTIYF
DNA: TGCGCCAGCAGCTTGGACGGAGCCCGAGGAAACACCATATATTTT

J: TRBJ2-1
D: NA
V: TRBV7-8
size: NA
CDR3: CASSLSGHEQFF
DNA: TGTGCCAGCAGCTTATCTGGCCATGAGCAGTTCTTC

J: TRBJ2-5
D: NA
V: TRBV5-1
size: NA
CDR3: CASSFLRDGTQYF
DNA: TGCGCCAGCAGCTTTCTTCGCGATGGGACCCAGTACTTC

J: TRBJ2-1
D: TRBD1
V: TRBV5-1
size: NA
CDR3: CASSLAGGTGGSNNEQFF
DNA: TGCGCCAGCAGCTTGGCCGGAGGGACAGGGGGGTCCAACAATGAGCAGTTCTTC

J: TRBJ2-5
D: TRBD2
V: TRBV6-5
size: NA
CDR3: CASRASGRATQYF
DNA: TGTGCCAGCAGGGCCTCAGGGAGGGCGACCCAGTACTTC

J: TRBJ2-3
D: TRBD1
V: TRBV2
size: NA
CDR3: CASRGTGSRTDTQYF
DNA: TGTGCCAGCAGGGGGACAGGTAGTAGGACAGATACGCAGTATTTT

J: TRBJ2-3
D: NA
V: TRBV5-4
size: NA
CDR3: CASTRAGRRDTQYF
DNA: TGTGCCAGCACCAGGGCCGGAAGAAGAGATACGCAGTATTTT

J: TRBJ2-2
D: TRBD2
V: TRBV4-1
size: NA
CDR3: CASSRGLVGGELFF
DNA: TGCGCCAGCAGCAGGGGACTAGTCGGCGGGGAGCTGTTTTTT

J: TRBJ2-3
D: TRBD2
V: TRBV15
size: NA
CDR3: CATSRDLGGRGLAGTDTQYF
DNA: TGTGCCACCAGCAGAGATCTTGGGGGTCGCGGACTAGCGGGCACAGATACGCAGTATTTT

J: TRBJ2-1
D: TRBD2
V: TRBV15
size: once
CDR3: CATSLEKLGLAGGWEQFF
DNA: TGTGCCACCAGCCTAGAGAAGTTGGGACTAGCGGGGGGCTGGGAGCAGTTCTTC

J: TRBJ2-7
D: NA
V: TRBV7-3
size: NA
CDR3: CAFQGPEHSYEQYF
DNA: TGTGCCTTCCAGGGTCCCGAACATTCATACGAGCAGTACTTC

J: TRBJ2-2
D: TRBD2
V: TRBV5-8
size: NA
CDR3: CASSSLLAGGTGELFF
DNA: TGTGCCAGCAGCTCCCTCCTAGCGGGGGGGACCGGGGAGCTGTTTTTT

J: TRBJ1-1
D: NA
V: TRBV7-9
size: NA
CDR3: CASSLTTGLNTEAFF
DNA: TGTGCCAGCAGCTTAACGACAGGTTTGAACACTGAAGCTTTCTTT

J: TRBJ1-4
D: NA
V: TRBV7-9
size: NA
CDR3: CASRSTGATNEKLFF
DNA: TGTGCCAGCAGATCAACGGGGGCAACTAATGAAAAACTGTTTTTT

J: TRBJ2-7
D: TRBD2
V: TRBV6-6
size: NA
CDR3: CASSQAGGLIHEQYF
DNA: TGTGCCAGCAGTCAAGCGGGAGGATTGATTCACGAGCAGTACTTC

J: TRBJ2-6
D: NA
V: TRBV21-1
size: NA
CDR3: CASSKAYGANVLTF
DNA: TGTGCCAGCAGCAAAGCATATGGGGCCAACGTCCTGACTTTC

J: TRBJ1-2
D: NA
V: TRBV30
size: NA
CDR3: CAWSRTASNYGYTF
DNA: TGTGCCTGGAGTCGGACAGCGTCTAACTATGGCTACACCTTC

J: TRBJ2-5
D: TRBD1
V: TRBV28
size: NA
CDR3: CASSFTRTGSGETQYF
DNA: TGTGCCAGCAGTTTCACTCGGACAGGGTCTGGGGAGACCCAGTACTTC

J: TRBJ1-5
D: NA
V: TRBV2
size: NA
CDR3: CASSENGVKGQPQHF
DNA: TGTGCCAGCAGTGAAAACGGGGTTAAGGGTCAGCCCCAGCATTTT

J: TRBJ2-5
D: TRBD1
V: TRBV5-1
size: NA
CDR3: CASSLGGIGTLRYF
DNA: TGCGCCAGCAGCTTAGGGGGCATAGGGACCCTTCGATACTTC

J: TRBJ2-7
D: TRBD1
V: TRBV28
size: NA
CDR3: CASSGTGKGFRYEQYF
DNA: TGTGCCAGCAGTGGGACAGGGAAAGGTTTTCGCTACGAGCAGTACTTC

J: TRBJ1-1
D: NA
V: TRBV19
size: NA
CDR3: CASSTGRNTEAFF
DNA: TGTGCCAGTAGCACGGGGAGGAACACTGAAGCTTTCTTT

J: TRBJ2-3
D: TRBD1
V: TRBV6-1
size: NA
CDR3: CASSITGQGADTQYF
DNA: TGTGCCAGCAGTATAACAGGACAGGGGGCAGATACGCAGTATTTT

J: TRBJ2-7
D: NA
V: TRBV11-3
size: NA
CDR3: CASSLGELDEQYF
DNA: TGTGCCAGCAGCTTAGGCGAACTCGATGAGCAGTACTTC